This TCR beta chain was sequenced in a study of vaccination effects on CD4 cells after COVID-19. The V and J ends lost 2 bases and 2 bases respectively, with 10 bases between them. Germline V gives CDR1 KGHSH, CDR2 LQKENI. The CDR3 loop spans 14 amino acids. Worth noting for this clone: Its specificity is unknown.

The assay was immunoSEQ multiplex PCR, and TCRdb's table has in-frame clones only and misses some. The sample has about 59,000 clones; about 78% are singletons. Expansion of antigen-specific CD4+ T cells with viral peptide pools was carried out by the ViraFEST assay before sequencing. The culture ran for nine to eleven days, and then CD4+ T cells were isolated. Of the BNT162b2 and mRNA-1273 vaccines, participants received two doses of one or the other. This rearrangement joins TRBV18 to TRBJ2-7; possible D gene TRBD2, 5 bases. The sequence was obtained from a human donor who received a COVID-19 vaccine. Sequenced material: CD4+ T cells from PBMCs cultured with HCoV-OC43 spike peptides, taken after COVID-19 vaccination. Noted subset: HCoV-OC43 spike overlapping peptide pool stimulation. CDR3 sequence reads: CASSPGGFTYEQYV. The CDR3 DNA follows: TGTGCCAGCTCACCAGGCGGGTTTACCTACGAGCAGTACGTC.